In this sample, the clone carrying this T cell receptor (beta chain) turned up many times. CDR3 length: 12 residues. Germline V gene sequence: CDR1 SGDLS, CDR2 YYNGEE. Trimming took 4 bases from V and 8 from J, leaving 13 bases between them. This entry belongs to a study of prognosis after radiotherapy for stage I lung cancer. Amplification of TCR beta CDR3 from genomic DNA used two-round multiplex PCR. The use of primers specific to each TRBV and TRBJ gene characterized first-round PCR. In TCRdb, the multiplex PCR reads were re-called with MiXCR into one record per CDR3 protein. The repertoire holds around 13,000 distinct CDR3 sequences, 25% to 30% seen once, with over 10% in the top ten. Among the patients, all were node-negative on CT and PET/CT, and none had received prior chemotherapy or radiotherapy or had other malignancies. Two time points each involved a draw of about 6 milliliters of peripheral blood.

This receptor was identified in a donor at least 50 years old with non-small cell lung cancer. The V call is TRBV9, the J call TRBJ2-7; the D gene is possibly TRBD2 (5 bases). The sample in question was PBMCs, obtained before or after stereotactic body radiation therapy (not recorded which). The CDR3 region has the DNA TGTGCCAGCAGCTCCCCCCCCGGGAAGCAGTACTTC. Translated, it gives CASSSPPGKQYF.